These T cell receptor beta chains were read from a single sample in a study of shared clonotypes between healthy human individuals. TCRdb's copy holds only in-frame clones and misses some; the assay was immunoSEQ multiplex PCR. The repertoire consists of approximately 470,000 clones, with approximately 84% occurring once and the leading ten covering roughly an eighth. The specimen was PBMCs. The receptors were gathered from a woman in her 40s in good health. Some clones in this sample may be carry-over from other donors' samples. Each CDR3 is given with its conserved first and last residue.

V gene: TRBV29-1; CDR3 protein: CSVGTAYEQYF
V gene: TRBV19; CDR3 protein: CASRGSGRREQYF
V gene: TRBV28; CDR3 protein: CASTLAGRPGGEQYF
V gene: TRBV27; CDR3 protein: CASKYHNAPSYEQYF
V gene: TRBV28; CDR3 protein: CASIGTGRADTQYF
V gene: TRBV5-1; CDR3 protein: CASRSADTQYF
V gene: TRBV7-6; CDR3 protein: CASSAGGTSYDSAYEQYF
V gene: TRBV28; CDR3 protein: CASSRGGVSGEQYF
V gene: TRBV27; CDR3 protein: CASSSGRGYNEQFF
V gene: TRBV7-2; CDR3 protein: CASSFGDRGETQYF
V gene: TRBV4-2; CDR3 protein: CASSQDSSSEDNEQFF
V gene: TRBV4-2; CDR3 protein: CASSKASGSGTDTQYF
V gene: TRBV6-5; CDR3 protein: CASSYGLSRPQHF
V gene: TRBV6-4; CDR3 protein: CASSPTSEGANEQFF
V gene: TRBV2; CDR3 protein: CASTLDSQLAKNIQYF
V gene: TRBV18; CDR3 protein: CASSPLANDRLATEAFF
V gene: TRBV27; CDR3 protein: CASSPRTSGRYEQYF
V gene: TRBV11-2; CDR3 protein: CASSNVPLQAFF
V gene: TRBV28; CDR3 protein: CASSLVQGEGFTEAFF
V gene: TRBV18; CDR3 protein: CASSPEAESGYTF
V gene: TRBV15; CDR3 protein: CATSRVPGFYNEQFF
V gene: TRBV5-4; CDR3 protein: CASSLGGPSGANVLTF
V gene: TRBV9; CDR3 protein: CASSVGGMGETQYF
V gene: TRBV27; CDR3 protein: CASSYKRNSYEQYF
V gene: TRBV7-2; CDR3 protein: CASSLAGLTLSYEQYF